This TCR beta chain was identified in a study of T-cell reconstitution after alpha-beta-depleted transplantation in children (dated by TCRdb to the mid-2010s). About the study as a whole: Using TCR repertoire profiling, the study followed T-cell immune reconstitution in a quantitative way in children after TCRalphabeta/CD19-depleted allogeneic hematopoietic cell transplantation.

This clonotype was picked up a small number of times. The target of this receptor is not known. Base qualities are not at hand, and no much larger clone is one base apart. The CDR3 goes from the cysteine to the phenylalanine over 17 residues. Only the CDR3 DNA stays, 51 bases, in frame from base 1. V is cut by 1 base and J by 6 bases, and the space between the germline ends is 20 bases. The germline V gene (reference sequence) specifies LNHNV as CDR1 and YYDKDF as CDR2. The method behind the library was PCR. The instrument given in TCRdb is Illumina HiSeq 2500. Molecular barcoding was employed in the preparation of TCR libraries, with unique molecular identifiers being used to normalize TCRbeta repertoire quantification. The public reads were reprocessed in TCRdb via fastp at Q25 and MiXCR, keeping in-frame beta chains. Entries are consolidated by CDR3 protein sequence, retaining the most common genes and DNA. The sample table holds 750,000 to 950,000 distinct CDR3 sequences, of which around 17% were seen once. Of the sample, about 5% falls within the top ten clones.

Results the study describes overall, beyond this receptor: In some patients, high TCRbeta diversity at day 60 was attributed to recipient T cells and intrathymic progenitors that had survived conditioning. Apparently early alphabetaT-cell count recovery about two months after transplant reportedly relied on only several hundred rapidly expanded clones derived from non-depleted graft cells. Hyperexpanded clone frequencies declined over subsequent months; after one year, T-cell counts and TCRbeta diversity were mostly attributed to newly produced T cells.

According to the study, the label for this sample's treatment or condition signals: allogeneic hematopoietic cell transplantation with graft depleted of TCRalphabeta T cells and CD19 B cells. The transplant recipients were children given TCRalphabeta/CD19-depleted allogeneic hematopoietic cell grafts. The rearranged segments are TRBV15 and TRBJ2-3; TRBD2 might be the D gene, on 6 matching bases. This specimen was PBMCs, mostly from graft donor cells, taken 360 days after TCRalphabeta/CD19-depleted stem cell transplant. This receptor was obtained from a male patient under 18 who had a stem cell transplant for acute lymphoblastic leukemia, so the T cells may come from the graft donor. CDR3 loop: CATSRVRELSGTDTQYF. The DNA is as follows: TGTGCCACCAGCAGAGTGAGGGAGTTGTCCGGGACTGATACGCAGTATTTT.